The 25 T cell receptor beta chains listed next were all sequenced from one sample in a study of blood T cell repertoires in COVID-19. Profiled with immunoSEQ multiplex PCR; TCRdb holds only in-frame clones, not every one. The sample lists 150,000 or so clones, more than 70% occurring once. Sequenced material: peripheral blood. The receptors were sampled from a man aged 45-65 years with acute or convalescent COVID-19.

The rearrangement links TRBV28 to TRBJ1-2; the match to TRBD1 covers 7 bases. This CDR3 has 15 amino acids. CDR1 MDHEN and CDR2 SYDVKM come from the germline V gene. Germline trimming cut 3 bases from V and 4 bases from J; bases unmatched to any gene: 8. The CDR3: CASSFNPDRVYGYTF. DNA for the CDR3: TGTGCCAGCAGTTTTAACCCCGACAGGGTCTATGGCTACACCTTC.

The J gene is TRBJ1-4, the V gene TRBV4-2, with TRBD1 identical over 7 bases. Germline V lookup: CDR1 LGHNA, CDR2 YNFKEQ. V lost 8 bases and J lost 6; bases outside the gene matches: 6. The CDR3 spans 13 residues. This chain's CDR3 is CASGRGSYEKLFF. The CDR3, as DNA: TGTGCCAGCGGCAGGGGGTCTTATGAAAAACTGTTTTTT.

CDR3 sequence reads: CASSLPGTGINGYTF. The DNA for the CDR3 is TGTGCCAGCAGTTTACCCGGGACAGGCATAAATGGCTACACCTTC. The J gene is TRBJ1-2, the V gene TRBV28; 8 bases match TRBD1. Germline CDR1 reads MDHEN; CDR2 reads SYDVKM. The CDR3 loop spans 15 amino acids. V was clipped by 2 bases and J by 6 bases; unmatched bases: 8.

The chain couples TRBV5-1 to TRBJ2-2; 9 nucleotides line up with TRBD2. Looked up from germline, CDR1 is SGHRS and CDR2 is YFSETQ. CDR3 length: 16 residues. V was clipped by 1 base and J by 6 bases; unmatched bases: 7. The CDR3 bases are TGCGCCAGCAGCTTGAATAGCGGGAGAGCTCCCGGGGAGCTGTTTTTT. Amino acid sequence: CASSLNSGRAPGELFF.

This chain joins TRBV5-8 and TRBJ1-5; TRBD1 is a possible D gene (5 bases). Germline V gene lookup returns CDR1 SGHTS and CDR2 YDEGEE. The CDR3 is 14 residues long. V lost 5 bases, J lost 0 bases, and 9 bases lay in between. The CDR3 here is CASRPQGSNQPQHF. CDR3 DNA sequence: TGTGCCAGCAGACCCCAGGGTAGCAATCAGCCCCAGCATTTT.

This rearrangement joins TRBV29-1 to TRBJ2-5; 9 bases line up with TRBD1. The CDR3 loop spans 14 amino acids. V dropped 6 bases and J dropped 3; count of bases not matched to a gene: 8. Per germline, CDR1 SQVTM and CDR2 ANQGSEA. Here the CDR3 DNA reads TGCAGCGTGGGCGGACAGGGGTTCGAAGAGACCCAGTACTTC. It yields the protein CSVGGQGFEETQYF.

The chain carries TRBV11-2 and TRBJ1-1, with a possible D match to TRBD1 (5 bases). The CDR3 covers 15 residues. Trimming removed 2 bases at V and 1 base at J, with 11 bases between. The germline gives CDR1 SGHAT, CDR2 FQNNGV. CDR3 region: CASSLFSRENTEAFF. CDR3 in DNA: TGTGCCAGCAGCTTATTCAGCAGGGAGAACACTGAAGCTTTCTTT.

V usage is TRBV5-1 and J usage is TRBJ1-2; possibly TRBD1 for D (6 bases). The ends were cut back, 3 bases at V and 5 bases at J, with 8 bases in the middle. The CDR3 has 12 residues. Germline CDR1 reads SGHRS; CDR2 reads YFSETQ. For the CDR3, the DNA is TGCGCCAGCAGCTCGACAGGTTATGGCTACACCTTC. Translation gives CASSSTGYGYTF.

The chain has TRBV5-1 and TRBJ2-2; D call uncertain. Trimming removed 1 base at V and 5 bases at J, with 9 bases between. The CDR3 consists of 14 residues. CDR1 is SGHRS and CDR2 is YFSETQ in the germline V gene. CDR3 amino acids: CASSLFAETGELFF. Here the CDR3 DNA reads TGCGCCAGCAGCTTGTTTGCGGAGACCGGGGAGCTGTTTTTT.

The chain links TRBV19 to TRBJ1-1; D ambiguous. With 7 bases removed from V and 2 bases from J, the gap between germline ends came to 20 bases. Looked up from germline, CDR1 is LNHDA and CDR2 is SQIVND (reference sequence). The CDR3 has 16 amino acids. The CDR3 sequence is CASTLDVWAPNTEAFF. The CDR3 bases are TGTGCCAGTACCCTTGATGTCTGGGCCCCCAACACTGAAGCTTTCTTT.

The chain recombines TRBV9 with TRBJ2-5; TRBD2 aligns across 8 bases. The CDR3 has 13 amino acids. The germline CDR1 and CDR2 sequences are SGDLS and YYNGEE. J lost 5 bases, V lost 3 bases, and 3 bases had no gene match. The CDR3 loop is CASSAPGGETQYF. CDR3 coding DNA: TGTGCCAGCAGCGCCCCGGGGGGGGAGACCCAGTACTTC. Filled out from reference TRBV9 and TRBJ2-5, the complete variable domain reads DSGVTQTPKHLITATGQRVTLRCSPRSGDLSVYWYQQSLDQGLQFLIQYYNGEERAKGNILERFSAQQFPDLHSELNLSSLELGDSALYFCASSAPGGETQYFGPGTRLLVL.

V usage is TRBV27 and J usage is TRBJ1-1, with TRBD1 as a possible D gene (6 bases). Trimming left V 6 bases short and J 5 bases short, with 16 bases between. Germline V gene sequence: CDR1 MNHEY, CDR2 SMNVEV (reference sequence). The CDR3 is 14 residues long. The CDR3 sequence: CASRIQGKLTEAFF. The CDR3 coding sequence is TGTGCCAGCAGGATACAGGGTAAATTGACTGAAGCTTTCTTT.

The chain carries TRBV13 and TRBJ1-2, with 9 bases aligning to TRBD1. The J segment lost 4 bases and the V segment lost 0 bases, leaving 6 bases of the junction unmatched. Germline V gene sequence: CDR1 PRHDT, CDR2 FYEKMQ (reference sequence). This CDR3 is 16 amino acids long. The CDR3 region is CASSLGTGGGAYGYTF. The CDR3 DNA reads as TGTGCCAGCAGCTTAGGCACAGGGGGCGGTGCCTATGGCTACACCTTC.

Only one count was recorded for this clone. The rearrangement joins TRBV2 to TRBJ2-2; 9 nucleotides align to TRBD2. Germline V gene lookup returns CDR1 SNHLY and CDR2 FYNNEI. This CDR3 comprises 14 residues. The V gene end was trimmed by 6 bases and the J gene end by 2 bases; junction bases not matched to a gene: 1. In DNA, the CDR3 is TGTGCCAGCAGGGGACTAGCTAACACCGGGGAGCTGTTTTTT. Translating it yields CASRGLANTGELFF.

This clone was picked up one time. The rearrangement links TRBV30 to TRBJ1-6; D unclear. V was clipped by 2 bases and J by 9 bases, with 11 bases between them. The CDR3 has 13 residues. CDR1 is GTSNPN, CDR2 SVGIG, per germline (reference sequence). CDR3 residues: CAWSQTGFSPLHF. The CDR3 DNA follows: TGTGCCTGGAGTCAGACGGGGTTTTCACCCCTCCACTTT. The complete variable domain, with remaining parts taken from reference TRBV30 and TRBJ1-6, reads SQTIHQWPATLVQPVGSPLSLECTVEGTSNPNLYWYRQAAGRGLQLLFYSVGIGQISSEVPQNLSASRPQDRQFILSSKKLLLSDSGFYLCAWSQTGFSPLHFGNGTRLTVT.

The chain recombines TRBV5-1 with TRBJ2-3, with 14 positions matching TRBD2. The ends lost 4 bases at V and 4 bases at J; junction bases unmatched: 5. The germline V gene has CDR1 SGHRS and CDR2 YFSETQ. The CDR3 sequence is 16 residues long. The CDR3 bases are TGCGCCAGCAGCATGGGACTAGCGGGAGTTGCAGATACGCAGTATTTT. Protein product: CASSMGLAGVADTQYF.

The rearrangement joins TRBV5-1 to TRBJ1-1; D might be TRBD1 (6 bases). Trimming pared 4 bases from V and 6 bases from J, leaving 16 bases between. The germline CDR1 and CDR2 sequences are SGHRS and YFSETQ. The CDR3 totals 14 residues. CDR3 nucleotide sequence: TGCGCCAGCAGCACGGGTGGGGGCCGTCCTGAAGCTTTCTTT. It yields the protein CASSTGGGRPEAFF.

This clone was found once. The V call is TRBV2, the J call TRBJ1-5, with a tentative D call TRBD1 (6 bases). V was trimmed by 7 bases and J by 7 bases, leaving 14 bases between them. The CDR3 loop spans 13 amino acids. The V gene's germline CDR1 is SNHLY and CDR2 FYNNEI. The chain's CDR3 is CASTLGQTQPQHF. The CDR3 nucleotides read TGTGCCAGCACCCTGGGACAAACCCAGCCCCAGCATTTT.

The chain carries TRBV27 and TRBJ2-2; 7 nucleotides align to TRBD1. Trimming removed 6 bases from V and 4 bases from J; junction bases left unmatched: 5. Germline CDR1 MNHEY, CDR2 SMNVEV (reference sequence). The CDR3 loop spans 14 amino acids. The CDR3 nucleotides are TGTGCCAGCAGCCCGACAGGGTTCACCGGGGAGCTGTTTTTT. This sequence encodes CASSPTGFTGELFF.

The J gene is TRBJ1-1, the V gene TRBV5-1; no firm D call. CDR1 and CDR2 from the germline V gene are SGHRS and YFSETQ. The CDR3 is made up of 14 amino acids. V was clipped by 1 base and J by 6 bases, with 13 bases between them. CDR3 nucleotide sequence: TGCGCCAGCAGCTTGCTTGGAGATATCGCTGAAGCTTTCTTT. It codes for CASSLLGDIAEAFF.

The CDR3 loop reads CASSSGLFNGEPQHF. For the CDR3, the DNA is TGCGCCAGCAGCTCGGGACTTTTTAACGGGGAGCCCCAGCATTTT. The rearrangement uses TRBV5-1 and TRBJ1-5; tentative D call: TRBD1 (5 bases). Trimming cost V 3 bases and J 8 bases, with 18 bases left between them. In germline, CDR1 is SGHRS, CDR2 YFSETQ. CDR3 length equals 15 residues.

The rearrangement uses TRBV18 and TRBJ2-7; D may be TRBD1 (5 bases). CDR1 is KGHSH and CDR2 is LQKENI in the germline V gene. The V and J ends lost 4 bases and 1 base respectively, with 8 bases between them. The CDR3 has 13 residues. The CDR3 loop reads CASSLTESYEQYF. DNA for the CDR3: TGTGCCAGCTCACTGACAGAATCCTACGAGCAGTACTTC.

The rearrangement uses TRBV12-5 and TRBJ2-5; 10 bases match TRBD1. The CDR3 runs to 15 residues. V shed 6 bases and J 4 bases; nucleotides not matched to a gene: 8. Germline V gene lookup returns CDR1 LGHNT and CDR2 FRNRAP. CDR3 nucleotides: TGTGCTAGTGGATACCGGGACAGGGGCCGAGAGACCCAGTACTTC. Its protein is CASGYRDRGRETQYF.

This sequence joins TRBV6-5 and TRBJ1-2; D unclear. Germline values: CDR1 MNHEY, CDR2 SVGAGI. Trimming took 4 bases from V and 2 from J, leaving 14 bases between them. The CDR3 spans 15 residues. The CDR3: CASSSIEGSNYGYTF. The CDR3 region has the DNA TGTGCCAGCAGTTCAATCGAGGGATCCAACTATGGCTACACCTTC.

The CDR3 DNA sequence: TGTGCCAGCAGCTTCGGAGGGGAGACCCAGTACTTC. This codes for CASSFGGETQYF. The chain uses TRBV11-2 and TRBJ2-5, with D maybe TRBD2 (6 bases). The germline V gene encodes CDR1 SGHAT and CDR2 FQNNGV. The V and J ends lost 3 bases and 5 bases respectively, with 7 bases between them. This CDR3 is built from 12 residues.